This TCR beta chain was observed in a study of cytomegalovirus exposure and HLA in healthy donors. Details on this clone: Its antigen is unknown.

Both 60 Vbeta primers and 13 Jbeta primers went into the PCR. Clones were read by immunoSEQ multiplex PCR, and TCRdb kept only the in-frame ones, dropping some. The sample shows around 45,000 clones, around three quarters of them seen only once. The CDR3 totals 16 residues. Germline values: CDR1 SGHDT, CDR2 YYEEEE. V shed 1 base, J shed 7 bases, and the junction held 10 bases outside the gene matches. The study, taken as a whole, reports: In an earlier analysis, most TCR beta V segments were productive about 87% or about 30% of the time.

This chain connects TRBV5-6 to TRBJ2-1; 8 bases fit TRBD2. This TCR was sampled from a man aged 30 to 45 in good health and CMV-seronegative. Sequencing used PBMCs. This CDR3 reads CASSLRVTSAGNEQFF. The CDR3, as DNA: TGTGCCAGCAGCTTGAGGGTGACTAGCGCAGGGAATGAGCAGTTCTTC.